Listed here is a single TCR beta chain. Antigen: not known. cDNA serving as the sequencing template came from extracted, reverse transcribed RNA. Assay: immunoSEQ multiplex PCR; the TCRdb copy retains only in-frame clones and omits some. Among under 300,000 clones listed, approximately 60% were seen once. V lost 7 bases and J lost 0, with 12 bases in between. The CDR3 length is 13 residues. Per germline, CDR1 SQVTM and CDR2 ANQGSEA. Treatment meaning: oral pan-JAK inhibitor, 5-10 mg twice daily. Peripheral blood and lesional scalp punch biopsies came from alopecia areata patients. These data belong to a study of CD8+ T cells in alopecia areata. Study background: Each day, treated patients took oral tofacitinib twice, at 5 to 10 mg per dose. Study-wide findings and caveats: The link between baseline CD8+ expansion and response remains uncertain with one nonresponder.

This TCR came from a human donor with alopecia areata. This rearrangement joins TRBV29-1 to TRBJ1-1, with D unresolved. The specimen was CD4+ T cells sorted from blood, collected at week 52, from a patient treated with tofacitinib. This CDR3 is CSARTAMNTEAFF. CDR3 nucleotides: TGCAGCGCTAGGACGGCTATGAACACTGAAGCTTTCTTT.